This T cell receptor beta chain appears in the sequencing data of a study of vaccination effects on CD4 cells after COVID-19. About the research overall: Two-dose BNT162b2 or mRNA-1273 vaccination was given to participants. Study conclusions and caveats: Infection-derived and vaccine-derived clones contracted markedly late after vaccination. Convalescent patients were scarce in the study, and it lacked early post-infection timepoints.

Viral peptide pools were used in the ViraFEST assay to expand antigen-specific CD4+ T cells, and sequencing came afterward. Once cultured for 10 days, the cells underwent separation to obtain CD4+ T cells. The vaccine recipients had no prior SARS-CoV-2 infection, with negative nucleocapsid antibodies. After approximately 2 million PBMC were placed in each well, they were cultured with about 10 IU/ml IL-2 and roughly 10 ug/ml peptides. Germline trimming cut 1 base from V and 1 base from J; bases unmatched to any gene: 2. The CDR3 has 15 residues. Germline V gene lookup returns CDR1 LNHDA and CDR2 SQIVND (reference sequence). Of note for this clone: What it binds is not known.

Assay used: immunoSEQ multiplex PCR; TCRdb lists only in-frame clones, some missing. The profile shows 35,000 to 40,000 clones, roughly 66% of them singletons. This specimen consisted of CD4+ T cells from PBMCs cultured with HCoV-OC43 spike peptides, obtained before COVID-19 vaccination. Subset: HCoV-OC43 spike overlapping peptide pool stimulation. The rearrangement links TRBV19 to TRBJ1-1; TRBD1 agrees at 8 bases. The clonotype was recovered from a human donor who received a COVID-19 vaccine. The CDR3 loop reads CASSIGGTGNTEAFF. CDR3 sequence (DNA): TGTGCCAGTAGTATAGGCGGGACAGGGAACACTGAAGCTTTCTTT.